This T cell receptor (beta chain) is from a study of cytomegalovirus exposure and HLA in healthy donors. Nominally healthy donors provided the samples, though records likely missed some immune exposures. With regard to this clone: Its cognate antigen is unknown.

Points from the study as a whole: Segments of the TCR beta V type were, in most cases, productive about 87% or about 30% of the time in an earlier analysis. TCR beta sequences reportedly predicted most subjects' HLA-A and HLA-B alleles accurately. Later on, a genetic analysis was performed. It linked a missense variant in DCLRE1C with V- and J-gene trimming of TCR beta.

Vbeta (60) and Jbeta (13) primers were used in the PCR. Here immunoSEQ multiplex PCR was the method, and the copy in TCRdb shows in-frame clones only, minus some. The sample includes approximately 190,000 clones, around 85% of them seen just once. The receptor comes from a man aged 35-49 years in good health and CMV-seropositive. Sample: PBMCs.

The CDR3 region is CASSSLNYEQYF. CDR3 coding DNA: TGTGCCAGCAGCTCTCTAAATTACGAGCAGTACTTC. V is TRBV5-6 and J is TRBJ2-5; D not certain. The end of the DNA is better explained by TRBJ2-7, so the J call may be wrong. The CDR3 totals 12 residues. Germline V gene sequence: CDR1 SGHDT, CDR2 YYEEEE.